A single sample is the source of the 15 T cell receptor beta chains below, sequenced in a study of blood T cell repertoires in COVID-19. Measured with immunoSEQ multiplex PCR; TCRdb has only the in-frame clones, and not every one. The profile shows almost 400,000 clones, about 87% of them singletons. Sequenced input: peripheral blood. Receptor source: an older woman with COVID-19, enrolled during active disease.

The genes are TRBV21-1 and TRBJ1-5. TRBV21-1 is marked as a pseudogene. The CDR3 totals 11 residues. The CDR3 loop is CASSILVPQHF. The CDR3 region has the DNA TGTGCCAGCAGCATTCTCGTTCCCCAGCATTTT.

The V call is TRBV3-1 (or the pseudogene TRBV3-2), the J call TRBJ2-7; perhaps TRBD1 as D (6 bases). The CDR3 spans 14 residues. The V gene lost 2 bases and the J gene lost 7 bases, with 15 bases spanning the gap. Germline lookup yields CDR1 LGHDT and CDR2 YNNKEL (reference sequence). The DNA for the CDR3 is TGTGCCAGCAGCCAATCTCTGGGGGCAAGGGAGCAGTACTTC. This encodes CASSQSLGAREQYF.

The rearrangement links TRBV7-3 to TRBJ2-7; 8 nucleotides line up with TRBD1. The junction had 12 bases not matched to a gene; V was cut back by 5 bases and J by 3 bases. From germline, CDR1 is SGHTA and CDR2 FQGTGA. This CDR3 is 16 amino acids long. The CDR3 here is CASSPQGPGGGYEQYF. Written as DNA, the CDR3 is TGTGCCAGCAGCCCCCAGGGTCCAGGGGGCGGCTACGAGCAGTACTTC.

The rearrangement links TRBV4-2 to TRBJ1-2; 10 positions match TRBD1. J gave up 3 bases and V 4 bases, and 11 bases lay outside the gene matches. This CDR3 has 17 residues. Germline V gene lookup returns CDR1 LGHNA and CDR2 YNFKEQ. Written as DNA, the CDR3 is TGTGCCAGCAGCCGGAAGGGGGGACAGGGGTGGGACTATGGCTACACCTTC. Its protein is CASSRKGGQGWDYGYTF.

The rearrangement uses TRBV27 and TRBJ2-1; 10 nucleotides agree with TRBD2. This CDR3 has 16 amino acids. The V gene's germline CDR1 is MNHEY and CDR2 SMNVEV (reference sequence). Losses at the gene ends were 5 bases for V and 8 bases for J; bases not matched to a gene: 12. CDR3 sequence reads: CASSPIWGTSEYEQFF. In DNA form, the CDR3 reads TGTGCCAGCAGTCCAATCTGGGGGACTAGCGAGTATGAGCAGTTCTTC.

This chain connects TRBV28 to TRBJ2-1; D is possibly TRBD1 (6 bases). Trimming pared 4 bases from V and 1 base from J, leaving 14 bases between. The V gene's germline CDR1 is MDHEN and CDR2 SYDVKM. The CDR3 runs 16 residues. The CDR3 spells CASSSDRKSSYNEQFF. CDR3 DNA: TGTGCCAGCAGTTCGGACAGAAAGTCGTCCTACAATGAGCAGTTCTTC.

The rearrangement uses TRBV5-4 and TRBJ2-7; 7 bases map to TRBD1. The CDR3 runs to 14 residues. V lost 4 bases to trimming and J lost 1 base; unmatched junction nucleotides: 5. From germline, CDR1 is SGHNT and CDR2 YYREEE (reference sequence). The CDR3, as DNA: TGTGCCAGCAGCATAGGGACAGATTCCTACGAGCAGTACTTC. It specifies CASSIGTDSYEQYF.

In the case of this clone: Other DNA sequences from this sample encode an identical CDR3 as well. The CDR3 region has the DNA TGCGCCAGCAGCTTAGACAGGGCCGGGAACACTGAAGCTTTCTTT. Protein product: CASSLDRAGNTEAFF. The V and J genes are TRBV5-1 and TRBJ1-1; 7 bases align to TRBD1. The junction had 5 bases not matched to a gene; V was cut back by 2 bases and J by 1 base. In germline, CDR1 is SGHRS, CDR2 YFSETQ. The CDR3 contains 15 residues.

This sequence joins TRBV6-5 and TRBJ1-6; D unclear. V dropped 7 bases and J dropped 5 bases, with 9 bases sitting between them. The CDR3 sequence is 13 residues long. CDR1 and CDR2 (germline): MNHEY, SVGAGI. The CDR3 coding sequence is TGTGCCAGCAACGAGGTGAATAATTCACCCCTCCACTTT. This gives the protein CASNEVNNSPLHF.

The rearrangement joins TRBV18 to TRBJ2-7, with 7 bases fitting TRBD1. Per the germline V gene, CDR1 is KGHSH and CDR2 is LQKENI. The CDR3 contains 15 residues. The junction had 4 bases not matched to a gene; V was cut back by 2 bases and J by 0 bases. The CDR3, as DNA: TGTGCCAGCTCACCAGGTACAGGGGCCTCCTACGAGCAGTACTTC. Translated, it gives CASSPGTGASYEQYF.

The chain joins TRBV6-6 to TRBJ2-3, with 10 positions matching TRBD2. The V and J ends lost 5 bases and 3 bases, in that order; junction bases with no gene match: 2. The CDR3 is 14 amino acids. Germline V gene sequence: CDR1 MNHNY, CDR2 SVGAGI (reference sequence). The CDR3 nucleotides read TGTGCCAGCAGTCCAGCGGGGGGGACAGATACGCAGTATTTT. Amino acid sequence: CASSPAGGTDTQYF.

V usage is TRBV6-5 and J usage is TRBJ1-2; the D is unclear. V shed 3 bases and J shed 4 bases, with 12 bases lying between them. Germline CDR1 is MNHEY and CDR2 is SVGAGI. The CDR3 has 14 amino acids. CDR3 DNA sequence: TGTGCCAGCAGTTATCGGGTAGAGCGCTATGGCTACACCTTC. Translated, it gives CASSYRVERYGYTF.

This chain links TRBV12-2 with TRBJ1-1. TRBV12-2 is deemed a pseudogene. The CDR3 loop spans 11 amino acids. The CDR3 nucleotides read TGTGCAAGCGACTCGCGGGTTGAAGCTTTCTTT. It encodes CASDSRVEAFF.

The chain links TRBV6-1 to TRBJ1-2, with 8 bases that match TRBD1. J lost 4 bases, V lost 1 base, and 11 bases had no gene match. Germline values: CDR1 MNHNS, CDR2 SASEGT. The CDR3 is 17 amino acids. Here the CDR3 reads CASSEEDRVGKVYGYTF. CDR3 coding DNA: TGTGCCAGCAGTGAAGAGGACAGGGTCGGGAAAGTCTATGGCTACACCTTC.

The rearrangement links TRBV6-1 to TRBJ1-1, with D possibly matching TRBD1 (5 bases). CDR3 length: 15 amino acids. V was clipped by 1 base and J by 0 bases, with 9 bases between them. Germline V gene sequence: CDR1 MNHNS, CDR2 SASEGT. Here the CDR3 DNA reads TGTGCCAGCAGTGAAGGGTACAGGCTGAACACTGAAGCTTTCTTT. Amino acid sequence: CASSEGYRLNTEAFF.